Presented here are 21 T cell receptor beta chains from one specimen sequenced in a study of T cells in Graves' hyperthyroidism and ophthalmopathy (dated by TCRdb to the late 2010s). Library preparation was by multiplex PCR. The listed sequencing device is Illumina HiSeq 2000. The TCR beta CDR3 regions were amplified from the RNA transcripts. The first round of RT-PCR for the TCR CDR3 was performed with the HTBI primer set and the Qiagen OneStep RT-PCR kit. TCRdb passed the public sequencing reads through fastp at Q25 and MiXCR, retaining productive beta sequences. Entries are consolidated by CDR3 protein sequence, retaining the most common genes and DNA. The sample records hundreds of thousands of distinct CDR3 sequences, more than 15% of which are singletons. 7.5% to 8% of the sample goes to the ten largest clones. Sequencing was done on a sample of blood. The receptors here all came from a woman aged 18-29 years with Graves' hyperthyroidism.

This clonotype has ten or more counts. The DNA of the CDR3 is TGCAGCGTTGCAGACTGGGGATACTACGAGCAGTACTTC. It encodes CSVADWGYYEQYF. The chain employs TRBV29-1 and TRBJ2-7; D is unclear. This CDR3 region has 13 residues. Trimming stripped 4 bases from V and 3 bases from J, with 13 bases between. CDR1 and CDR2 from the germline V gene are SQVTM and ANQGSEA.

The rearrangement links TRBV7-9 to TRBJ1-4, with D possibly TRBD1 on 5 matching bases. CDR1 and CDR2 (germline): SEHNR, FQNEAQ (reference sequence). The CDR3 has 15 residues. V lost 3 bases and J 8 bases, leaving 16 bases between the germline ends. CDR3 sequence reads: CASSFITQGGEKLFF. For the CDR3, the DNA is TGTGCCAGCAGCTTTATTACCCAGGGAGGGGAAAAACTGTTTTTT. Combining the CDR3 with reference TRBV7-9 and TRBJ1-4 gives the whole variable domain DTGVSQNPRHKITKRGQNVTFRCDPISEHNRLYWYRQTLGQGPEFLTYFQNEAQLEKSRLLSDRFSAERPKGSFSTLEIQRTEQGDSAMYLCASSFITQGGEKLFFGSGTQLSVL.

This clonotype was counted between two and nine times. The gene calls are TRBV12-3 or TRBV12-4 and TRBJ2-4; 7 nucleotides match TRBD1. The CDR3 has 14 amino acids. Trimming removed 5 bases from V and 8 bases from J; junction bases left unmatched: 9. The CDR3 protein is CASSPQGEADIQYF. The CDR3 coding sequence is TGTGCCAGCAGTCCTCAGGGGGAAGCGGACATTCAGTACTTC.

CDR3 protein: CASSPRTGKVNSPLHF. The CDR3 coding sequence is TGTGCCAGCAGCCCCCGTACGGGAAAGGTTAATTCACCCCTCCACTTT. J is TRBJ1-6 and V is TRBV13; D is unclear. The CDR3 sequence is 16 residues long. CDR1 is PRHDT and CDR2 is FYEKMQ in the germline V gene (reference sequence). The V end lost 5 bases, the J end lost 6 bases, and 17 bases lay between the germline ends. The variable domain in full, with the rest retrieved from reference TRBV13 and TRBJ1-6, is AAGVIQSPRHLIKEKRETATLKCYPIPRHDTVYWYQQGPGQDPQFLISFYEKMQSDKGSIPDRFSAQQFSDYHSELNMSSLELGDSALYFCASSPRTGKVNSPLHFGNGTRLTVT.

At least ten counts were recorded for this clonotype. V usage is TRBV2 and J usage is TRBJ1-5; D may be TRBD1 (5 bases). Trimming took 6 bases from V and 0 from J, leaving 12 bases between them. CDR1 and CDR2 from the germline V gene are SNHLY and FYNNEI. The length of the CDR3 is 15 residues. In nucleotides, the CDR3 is TGTGCCAGCAGGGGGGGGGGGGTTAGCAATCAGCCCCAGCATTTT. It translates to CASRGGGVSNQPQHF.

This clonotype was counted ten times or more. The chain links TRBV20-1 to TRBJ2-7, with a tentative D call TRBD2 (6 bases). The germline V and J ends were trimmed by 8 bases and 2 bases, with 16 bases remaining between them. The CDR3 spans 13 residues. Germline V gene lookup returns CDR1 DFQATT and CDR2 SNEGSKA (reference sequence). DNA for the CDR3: TGCAGTCCTTTAGCGGCCTCAACCTACGAGCAGTACTTC. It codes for CSPLAASTYEQYF.

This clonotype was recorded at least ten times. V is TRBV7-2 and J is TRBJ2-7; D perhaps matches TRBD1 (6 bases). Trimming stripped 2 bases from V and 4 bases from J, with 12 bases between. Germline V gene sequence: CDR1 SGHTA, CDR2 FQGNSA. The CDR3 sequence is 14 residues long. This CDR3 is CASSLIDRMYEQYF. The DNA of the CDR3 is TGTGCCAGCAGCTTAATTGACAGGATGTACGAGCAGTACTTC.

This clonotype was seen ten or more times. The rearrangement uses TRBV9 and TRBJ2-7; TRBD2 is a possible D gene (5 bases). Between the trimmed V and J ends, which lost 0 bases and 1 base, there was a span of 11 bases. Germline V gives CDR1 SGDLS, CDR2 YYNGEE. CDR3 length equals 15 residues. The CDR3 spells CASSVGNRGSYEQYF. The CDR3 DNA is TGTGCCAGCAGCGTAGGCAATCGGGGATCCTACGAGCAGTACTTC.

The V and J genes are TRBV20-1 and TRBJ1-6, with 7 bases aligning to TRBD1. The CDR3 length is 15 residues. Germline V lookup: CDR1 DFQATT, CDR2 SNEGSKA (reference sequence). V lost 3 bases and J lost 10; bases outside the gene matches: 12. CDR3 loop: CSARAPSGGESPLHF. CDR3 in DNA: TGCAGTGCTAGGGCTCCCTCAGGGGGTGAATCACCCCTCCACTTT.

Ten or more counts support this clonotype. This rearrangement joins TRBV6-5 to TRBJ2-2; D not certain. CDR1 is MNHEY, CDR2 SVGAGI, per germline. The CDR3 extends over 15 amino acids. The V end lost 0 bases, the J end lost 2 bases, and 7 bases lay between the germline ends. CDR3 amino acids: CASSYSTLNTGELFF. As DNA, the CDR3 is TGTGCCAGCAGTTACTCAACACTCAACACCGGGGAGCTGTTTTTT.

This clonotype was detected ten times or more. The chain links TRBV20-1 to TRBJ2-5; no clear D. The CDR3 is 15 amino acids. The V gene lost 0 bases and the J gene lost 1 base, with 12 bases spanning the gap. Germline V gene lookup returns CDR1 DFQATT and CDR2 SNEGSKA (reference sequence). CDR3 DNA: TGCAGTGCTAGAGATCCCCAGGACGGCCAAGAGACCCAGTACTTC. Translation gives CSARDPQDGQETQYF.

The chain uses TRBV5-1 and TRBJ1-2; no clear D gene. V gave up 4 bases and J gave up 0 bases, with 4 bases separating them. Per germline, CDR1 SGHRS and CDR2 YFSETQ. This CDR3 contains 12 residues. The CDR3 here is CASSKSNYGYTF. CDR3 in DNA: TGCGCCAGCAGCAAGTCTAACTATGGCTACACCTTC.

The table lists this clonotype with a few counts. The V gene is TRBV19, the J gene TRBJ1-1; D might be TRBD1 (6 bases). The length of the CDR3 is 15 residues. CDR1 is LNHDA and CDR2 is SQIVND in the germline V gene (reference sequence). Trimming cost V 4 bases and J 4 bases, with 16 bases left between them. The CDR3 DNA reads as TGTGCCAGTAGTAGAGACCCACAGGGAAGCACTGAAGCTTTCTTT. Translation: CASSRDPQGSTEAFF.

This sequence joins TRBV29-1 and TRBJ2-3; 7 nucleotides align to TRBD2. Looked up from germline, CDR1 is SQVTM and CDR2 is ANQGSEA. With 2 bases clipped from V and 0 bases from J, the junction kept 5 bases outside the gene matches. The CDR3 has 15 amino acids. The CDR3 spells CSVESSGASTDTQYF. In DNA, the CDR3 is TGCAGCGTTGAATCAAGCGGGGCTAGCACAGATACGCAGTATTTT.

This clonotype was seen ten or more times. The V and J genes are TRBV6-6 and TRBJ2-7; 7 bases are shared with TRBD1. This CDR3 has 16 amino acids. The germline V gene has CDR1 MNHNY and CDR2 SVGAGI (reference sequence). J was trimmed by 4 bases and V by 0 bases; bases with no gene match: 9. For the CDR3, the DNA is TGTGCCAGCAGTTACTCAGGGGGCAGAGGTTCGTACGAGCAGTACTTC. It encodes CASSYSGGRGSYEQYF.

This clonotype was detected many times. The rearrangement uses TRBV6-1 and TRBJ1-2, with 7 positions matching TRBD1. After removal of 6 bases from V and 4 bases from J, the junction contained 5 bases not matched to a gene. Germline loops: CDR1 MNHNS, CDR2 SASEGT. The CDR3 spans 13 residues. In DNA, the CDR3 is TGTGCCAGCAGAGGGGCAGGGGGCTATGGCTACACCTTC. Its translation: CASRGAGGYGYTF.

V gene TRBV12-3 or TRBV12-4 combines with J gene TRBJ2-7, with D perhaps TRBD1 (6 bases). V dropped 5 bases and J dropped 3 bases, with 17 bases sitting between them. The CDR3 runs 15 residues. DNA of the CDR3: TGTGCCAGCAGTCGCCTAGGGGGTGTGGACTACGAGCAGTACTTC. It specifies CASSRLGGVDYEQYF.

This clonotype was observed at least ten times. CDR3 sequence (DNA): TGTGCCAGCAGTGCAGGCGTTAGCAATCAGCCCCAGCATTTT. This gives the protein CASSAGVSNQPQHF. The V gene is TRBV6-1, the J gene TRBJ1-5, with D unresolved. CDR1 MNHNS and CDR2 SASEGT come from the germline V gene. This CDR3 has 14 amino acids. Trimming stripped 4 bases from V and 0 bases from J, with 7 bases between.

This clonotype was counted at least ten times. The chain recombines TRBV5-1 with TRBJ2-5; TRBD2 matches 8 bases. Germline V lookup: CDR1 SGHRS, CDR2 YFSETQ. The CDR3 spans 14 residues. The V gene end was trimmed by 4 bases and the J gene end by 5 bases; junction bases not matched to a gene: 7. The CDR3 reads CASSPGLVGETQYF. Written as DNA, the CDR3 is TGCGCCAGCAGCCCGGGACTAGTGGGGGAGACCCAGTACTTC.

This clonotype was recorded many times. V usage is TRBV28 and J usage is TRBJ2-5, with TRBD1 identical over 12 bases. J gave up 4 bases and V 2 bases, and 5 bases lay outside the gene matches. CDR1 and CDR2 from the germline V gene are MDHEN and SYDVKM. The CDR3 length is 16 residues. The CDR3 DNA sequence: TGTGCCAGCAGTTTAGCCGGGACAGGGGGCGCAGAGACCCAGTACTTC. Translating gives CASSLAGTGGAETQYF.

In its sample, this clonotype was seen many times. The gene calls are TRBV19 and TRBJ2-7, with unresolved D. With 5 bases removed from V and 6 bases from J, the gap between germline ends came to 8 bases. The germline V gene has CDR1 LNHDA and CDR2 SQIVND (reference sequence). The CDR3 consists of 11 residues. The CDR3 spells CASSQTTEQYF. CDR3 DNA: TGTGCCAGTAGTCAAACGACCGAGCAGTACTTC.